This entry lists 21 T cell receptor beta chains sequenced from one sample in a study of post-analysis software for immune sequencing data. General study results and limits: Among a few TRBV segments more frequent in patients than controls were TRBV5-6, TRBV5-1 and TRBV20-1.

Unique molecular identifiers featured in each of the TCR beta cDNA libraries. TCRdb reprocessed the PCR reads via MiXCR and lists one record per CDR3 protein. The profile shows 350,000 to 450,000 distinct CDR3 sequences, around a third of them singletons. Their recognized antigens are unknown. What was sequenced was blood. The receptors were sampled from a girl aged 10 to 17 with multiple sclerosis.

This clonotype was seen a handful of times. The gene calls are TRBV19 and TRBJ2-3; D might be TRBD1 (6 bases). The germline V gene encodes CDR1 LNHDA and CDR2 SQIVND (reference sequence). V lost 6 bases and J 5 bases, leaving 12 bases between the germline ends. This CDR3 has 13 residues. CDR3 sequence: CASSQGRGDTQYF. The CDR3 DNA reads as TGTGCCAGTAGCCAGGGGCGAGGAGATACGCAGTATTTT.

This clonotype was observed many times. This chain connects TRBV10-3 to TRBJ2-4, with TRBD1 matching over 8 bases. J gave up 2 bases and V 3 bases, and 3 bases lay outside the gene matches. This CDR3 contains 15 residues. The germline CDR1 and CDR2 sequences are ENHRY and SYGVKD. This CDR3 is CAISEQGETKNIQYF. CDR3 DNA: TGTGCCATCAGTGAACAGGGGGAGACCAAAAACATTCAGTACTTC.

The rearrangement links TRBV7-2 to TRBJ1-1; 7 bases match TRBD1. In germline, CDR1 is SGHTA, CDR2 FQGNSA. The CDR3 runs to 14 residues. Unmatched junction bases numbered 7, after V lost 5 bases and J lost 4 bases. The CDR3 nucleotides read TGTGCCAGCAGCCCTTACAGGGGAGGCACTGAAGCTTTCTTT. This encodes CASSPYRGGTEAFF. The full variable domain, in which reference TRBV7-2 and TRBJ1-1 provide the parts outside the CDR3, is GAGVSQSPSNKVTEKGKDVELRCDPISGHTALYWYRQSLGQGLEFLIYFQGNSAPDKSGLPSDRFSAERTGGSVSTLTIQRTQQEDSAVYLCASSPYRGGTEAFFGQGTRLTVV.

The rearrangement links TRBV12-3 or TRBV12-4 to TRBJ2-1; TRBD2 matches 8 bases. The J segment lost 4 bases and the V segment lost 5 bases, leaving 10 bases of the junction unmatched. The CDR3 extends over 16 amino acids. CDR3: CASSTNRGGRYNEQFF. The CDR3, as DNA: TGTGCCAGCAGTACGAACCGGGGGGGCCGGTACAATGAGCAGTTCTTC.

This clonotype has a handful of counts. The chain employs TRBV4-1 and TRBJ2-3; 16 nucleotides line up with TRBD2. The V gene's germline CDR1 is MGHRA and CDR2 YSYEKL. Trimming cost V 3 bases and J 3 bases; bases outside gene matches: 9. This CDR3 comprises 19 residues. The CDR3 DNA reads TGCGCCAGCAGCCAGGCCGGGACTAGCGGGGGGGCGGAGACAGATACGCAGTATTTT. Encoded protein: CASSQAGTSGGAETDTQYF.

This clonotype was detected only a few times. The V and J genes are TRBV20-1 and TRBJ2-5, with D perhaps assigned TRBD1 or TRBD2 (5 bases each). The V gene lost 2 bases and the J gene lost 4 bases, with 20 bases spanning the gap. The CDR3 spans 16 residues. Germline CDR1 DFQATT, CDR2 SNEGSKA (reference sequence). CDR3 residues: CSARTPRTLGGETQYF. The CDR3 DNA follows: TGCAGTGCTAGAACTCCCCGGACACTTGGGGGAGAGACCCAGTACTTC.

As for this clonotype: The germline gene is not matched at one end of the junction; a read error may be the cause. The rearrangement joins TRBV20-1 to TRBJ1-5; D is possibly TRBD1 (5 bases). Germline CDR1 is DFQATT and CDR2 is SNEGSKA (reference sequence). CDR3 length: 14 residues. CDR3 protein: CSAKGFGSSQPQHF. As DNA, the CDR3 is TGCAGTGCTAAGGGGTTCGGAAGCAGTCAGCCCCAGCATTTT.

The chain links TRBV7-9 to TRBJ1-6; D unresolved. Trimming left V 1 base short and J 7 bases short, with 5 bases between. The CDR3 length is 13 residues. Germline values: CDR1 SEHNR, CDR2 FQNEAQ (reference sequence). The CDR3 DNA reads as TGTGCCAGCAGCTTAGTTCAGAATTCACCCCTCCACTTT. This translates into CASSLVQNSPLHF. Full variable domain (remainder filled in from reference TRBV7-9 and TRBJ1-6): DTGVSQNPRHKITKRGQNVTFRCDPISEHNRLYWYRQTLGQGPEFLTYFQNEAQLEKSRLLSDRFSAERPKGSFSTLEIQRTEQGDSAMYLCASSLVQNSPLHFGNGTRLTVT.

The chain carries TRBV25-1 and TRBJ2-5, with TRBD1 identical over 11 bases. CDR3 size: 16 residues. V lost 1 base, J lost 5 bases, and 6 bases stayed unmatched. Germline CDR1 MGHDK, CDR2 SYGVNS. The CDR3 is CASSEFGQGAGETQYF. The CDR3 region has the DNA TGTGCCAGCAGTGAATTCGGACAGGGGGCGGGGGAGACCCAGTACTTC.

The table lists this clonotype with a few counts. J is TRBJ1-1 and V is TRBV10-3, with D possibly matching TRBD1 (6 bases). The CDR3 consists of 14 residues. V lost 7 bases and J lost 0, with 12 bases in between. The germline V gene has CDR1 ENHRY and CDR2 SYGVKD. CDR3 in DNA: TGTGCCATCACCGCTAACAGGGTGAACACTGAAGCTTTCTTT. Amino acid sequence: CAITANRVNTEAFF.

This clonotype was observed at least ten times. V is TRBV10-3 and J is TRBJ2-3; 8 bases match TRBD2. Germline V CDR1 and CDR2: ENHRY, SYGVKD. The CDR3 totals 14 residues. V was pared by 2 bases and J by 4 bases, with 2 bases of the junction left unmatched. CDR3 in DNA: TGTGCCATCAGTGAGCAACTAGCGGCAGATACGCAGTATTTT. This encodes CAISEQLAADTQYF.

At least ten counts were recorded for this clonotype. The chain recombines TRBV12-3 or TRBV12-4 with TRBJ2-7; D gene ambiguous. The V end was cut by 5 bases, the J end by 6 bases, with 11 bases between. This CDR3 is 12 amino acids long. CDR3 sequence: CASSPQVGEQYF. CDR3 coding DNA: TGTGCCAGCAGTCCCCAAGTCGGCGAGCAGTACTTC.

This clonotype was counted at least ten times. J is TRBJ2-7 and V is TRBV7-3; possibly TRBD2 for D (5 bases). Trimming shortened V by 5 bases and J by 6 bases, and 14 bases separated the two germline ends. Germline CDR1 is SGHTA and CDR2 is FQGTGA. This CDR3 is 13 amino acids long. For the CDR3, the DNA is TGTGCCAGCAGCCTAGGACCCGCGGGCGAGCAGTACTTC. It specifies CASSLGPAGEQYF.

V usage is TRBV11-2 and J usage is TRBJ1-1, with TRBD1 as a possible D gene (5 bases). The V gene lost 2 bases and the J gene lost 0 bases, with 16 bases spanning the gap. From germline, CDR1 is SGHAT and CDR2 FQNNGV. CDR3 size: 17 residues. The CDR3 loop is CASSLNRQGRLNTEAFF. Written as DNA, the CDR3 is TGTGCCAGCAGCTTAAATCGGCAGGGACGTTTGAACACTGAAGCTTTCTTT.

CDR3 amino acids: CASSQGAVARGYEQYF. The CDR3 nucleotides are TGCGCCAGCAGCCAAGGAGCAGTAGCGAGGGGCTACGAGCAGTACTTC. V and J are TRBV4-3 and TRBJ2-7; D possibly matches TRBD1 or TRBD2 (5 bases each). Trimming cost V 1 base and J 3 bases, with 16 bases left between them. CDR1 and CDR2 (germline): LGHNA, YSLEER. This CDR3 is 16 amino acids long.

CDR3: CASSYAVKGLQHF. The CDR3 DNA reads as TGTGCCAGCAGTTACGCGGTAAAGGGTCTCCAGCATTTT. The chain uses TRBV6-5 and TRBJ1-5; no definite D call. The germline gives CDR1 MNHEY, CDR2 SVGAGI. CDR3 size: 13 residues. The V gene lost 2 bases and the J gene lost 12 bases, with 14 bases spanning the gap.

The V and J genes are TRBV4-1 and TRBJ2-1; 14 nucleotides agree with TRBD2. V gave up 2 bases and J gave up 4 bases; unmatched junction bases: 1. CDR1 is MGHRA, CDR2 YSYEKL, per germline. CDR3 size: 16 residues. For the CDR3, the DNA is TGCGCCAGCAGCCAACGACTAGCGGGGGGGTACAATGAGCAGTTCTTC. It is translated as CASSQRLAGGYNEQFF.

This clonotype was counted a single time. In DNA, the CDR3 is TGTGCCAGCAGGGTAGCGGGGGGGAGTGCAGATACGCAGTATTTT. As protein: CASRVAGGSADTQYF. This sequence joins TRBV12-3 or TRBV12-4 and TRBJ2-3; TRBD2 matches at 11 bases. This CDR3 spans 15 amino acids. V trimming: 6 bases; J trimming: 4 bases; junction bases outside the gene matches: 6.

The J gene is TRBJ1-2, the V gene TRBV12-3 or TRBV12-4, with D unresolved. Trimming removed 1 base from V and 9 bases from J, with 6 bases in between. The CDR3 totals 11 residues. DNA for the CDR3: TGTGCCAGCAGTTTAGGGTATCGCTACACCTTC. Translated: CASSLGYRYTF.

This clonotype was observed many times. V gene TRBV11-1 combines with J gene TRBJ2-3; perhaps TRBD2 as D (5 bases). The germline V and J ends were trimmed by 7 bases and 0 bases, with 11 bases remaining between them. Germline assignment: CDR1 SGHAT and CDR2 FQDESV (reference sequence). CDR3 length: 14 amino acids. CDR3 in amino acids: CASTRGLSTDTQYF. In nucleotides, the CDR3 is TGTGCCAGCACCCGCGGACTGAGCACAGATACGCAGTATTTT.

This clonotype occurred a few times. The CDR3 DNA is TGTGCCAGCAGCTTCCCCCTTTCGCGACAGCAATACAATGAGCAGTTCTTC. Its translation is CASSFPLSRQQYNEQFF. The rearrangement links TRBV7-2 to TRBJ2-1; a weak D match, TRBD1 (5 bases). This CDR3 has 17 residues. CDR1 is SGHTA and CDR2 is FQGNSA in the germline V gene. V was clipped by 3 bases and J by 4 bases, with 19 bases between them.